A single sample gave rise to the 14 T cell receptor beta chains below, sequenced in a study of cytomegalovirus exposure and HLA in healthy donors. It was with 60 Vbeta and 13 Jbeta primers that the PCR ran. Produced via immunoSEQ multiplex PCR; TCRdb's table is partial and in-frame only. This sample has more than 150,000 clones, with 75% to 80% found just once. Material: PBMCs. The receptor set was obtained from a man in his forties or fifties in good health and CMV-seropositive.

The CDR3 nucleotides are TGTGCCAGCAGACTCGACAGGGGGGGTAATCCTGAAGCTTTCTTT. It specifies CASRLDRGGNPEAFF. The V gene is TRBV28, the J gene TRBJ1-1; 9 bases fit TRBD1. This CDR3 contains 15 residues. The germline V gene has CDR1 MDHEN and CDR2 SYDVKM. V lost 6 bases and J lost 6; bases outside the gene matches: 11.

The V call is TRBV2, the J call TRBJ2-7; a weak D match, TRBD1 (6 bases). The CDR3 spans 13 residues. CDR1 and CDR2 (germline): SNHLY, FYNNEI. V lost 7 bases and J lost 0, with 10 bases in between. The CDR3 DNA reads TGTGCCAGCATGACAGGATTCTCCTACGAGCAGTACTTC. It encodes CASMTGFSYEQYF.

The V gene is TRBV5-1, the J gene TRBJ1-4; possible D gene TRBD1, 6 bases. Trimming removed 1 base from V and 7 bases from J, with 11 bases in between. Germline V gene lookup returns CDR1 SGHRS and CDR2 YFSETQ. The CDR3 covers 14 residues. The CDR3 loop is CASSLRGSGEKLFF. CDR3 bases: TGCGCCAGCAGCTTGAGGGGGAGTGGTGAAAAACTGTTTTTT.

The chain couples TRBV2 to TRBJ2-5; D might be TRBD2 (6 bases). V lost 7 bases and J lost 0, with 12 bases in between. This CDR3 comprises 14 residues. Looked up from germline, CDR1 is SNHLY and CDR2 is FYNNEI. CDR3 coding DNA: TGTGCCAGCAACCCTACTAGCTACCAAGAGACCCAGTACTTC. Translated, it gives CASNPTSYQETQYF.

The chain couples TRBV6-1 to TRBJ1-6, with TRBD1 identical over 7 bases. The V gene's germline CDR1 is MNHNS and CDR2 SASEGT. CDR3 length: 13 amino acids. V lost 2 bases, J lost 8 bases, and 0 bases stayed unmatched. The CDR3: CASSETGDSPLHF. CDR3 nucleotide sequence: TGTGCCAGCAGTGAAACAGGGGATTCACCCCTCCACTTT.

V gene TRBV2 combines with J gene TRBJ1-5; 7 bases are shared with TRBD1. CDR1 is SNHLY, CDR2 FYNNEI, per germline. The CDR3 loop spans 14 amino acids. Trimming removed 8 bases from V and 4 bases from J; junction bases left unmatched: 8. The CDR3 spells CASVSDRRNQPQHF. The CDR3 nucleotides are TGTGCCAGCGTCTCGGACAGGAGGAATCAGCCCCAGCATTTT.

J is TRBJ2-7 and V is TRBV5-1, with 7 bases identical to TRBD1. The CDR3 is 14 residues long. CDR1 and CDR2 (germline): SGHRS, YFSETQ. V shed 5 bases, J shed 2 bases, and the junction held 7 bases outside the gene matches. CDR3 nucleotide sequence: TGCGCCAGCAGTTTTGGAACAGGGGCCTACGAGCAGTACGTC. Protein product: CASSFGTGAYEQYV.

This clone was counted a few times. The rearrangement links TRBV2 to TRBJ1-1; the match to TRBD1 covers 9 bases. Per the germline V gene, CDR1 is SNHLY and CDR2 is FYNNEI. The ends lost 8 bases at V and 1 base at J; junction bases unmatched: 5. The CDR3 length is 14 residues. The DNA of the CDR3 is TGTGCCAGCGACGGACAGGGGAGGAACACTGAAGCTTTCTTT. Translating it yields CASDGQGRNTEAFF.

This sequence joins TRBV6-6 and TRBJ2-7, with 7 positions matching TRBD2. V lost 7 bases, J lost 3 bases, and 9 bases stayed unmatched. This CDR3 has 14 amino acids. Germline values: CDR1 MNHNY, CDR2 SVGAGI (reference sequence). The chain's CDR3 is CASIQAGASYEQYF. The CDR3 DNA reads as TGTGCCAGCATCCAGGCGGGAGCTAGCTACGAGCAGTACTTC.

The J gene is TRBJ2-1, the V gene TRBV4-1; a possible D gene is TRBD2 (5 bases). This CDR3 comprises 17 residues. Trimming left V 0 bases short and J 0 bases short, with 12 bases between. CDR1 is MGHRA and CDR2 is YSYEKL in the germline V gene. The CDR3 loop is CASSQDQRASSYNEQFF. The CDR3 DNA reads as TGCGCCAGCAGCCAAGACCAGAGGGCGAGCTCCTACAATGAGCAGTTCTTC.

The chain recombines TRBV4-2 with TRBJ1-3; D gene unclear. This CDR3 has 15 residues. V gave up 0 bases and J gave up 0 bases, with 6 bases separating them. The germline V gene has CDR1 LGHNA and CDR2 YNFKEQ. The chain's CDR3 is CASSQDRVSGNTIYF. The CDR3 coding sequence is TGTGCCAGCAGCCAAGATCGGGTCTCTGGAAACACCATATATTTT.

The CDR3 nucleotides read TGTGCCAGCAGCTACGCTCCGGGACAGGGGCCGCACAATGAGCAGTTCTTC. Translated, it gives CASSYAPGQGPHNEQFF. The genes are TRBV7-6 and TRBJ2-1; 10 nucleotides align to TRBD1. The J segment lost 5 bases and the V segment lost 4 bases, leaving 11 bases of the junction unmatched. The germline V gene encodes CDR1 SGHVS and CDR2 FNYEAQ. The CDR3 length is 17 residues.

The chain combines TRBV4-1 with TRBJ1-6, with TRBD1 identical over 11 bases. The germline V gene has CDR1 MGHRA and CDR2 YSYEKL. J was trimmed by 8 bases and V by 3 bases; bases with no gene match: 6. This CDR3 has 16 amino acids. CDR3 amino acids: CASSQARDRGYSPLHF. The CDR3 nucleotides read TGCGCCAGCAGCCAGGCCAGGGACAGGGGGTATTCACCCCTCCACTTT.

This rearrangement joins TRBV7-9 to TRBJ2-5; 8 nucleotides agree with TRBD1. V was pared by 5 bases and J by 5 bases, with 4 bases of the junction left unmatched. The CDR3 contains 13 residues. The germline V gene encodes CDR1 SEHNR and CDR2 FQNEAQ (reference sequence). In nucleotides, the CDR3 is TGTGCCAGCAGCCGACAGGGGTGGGAGACCCAGTACTTC. Protein product: CASSRQGWETQYF.